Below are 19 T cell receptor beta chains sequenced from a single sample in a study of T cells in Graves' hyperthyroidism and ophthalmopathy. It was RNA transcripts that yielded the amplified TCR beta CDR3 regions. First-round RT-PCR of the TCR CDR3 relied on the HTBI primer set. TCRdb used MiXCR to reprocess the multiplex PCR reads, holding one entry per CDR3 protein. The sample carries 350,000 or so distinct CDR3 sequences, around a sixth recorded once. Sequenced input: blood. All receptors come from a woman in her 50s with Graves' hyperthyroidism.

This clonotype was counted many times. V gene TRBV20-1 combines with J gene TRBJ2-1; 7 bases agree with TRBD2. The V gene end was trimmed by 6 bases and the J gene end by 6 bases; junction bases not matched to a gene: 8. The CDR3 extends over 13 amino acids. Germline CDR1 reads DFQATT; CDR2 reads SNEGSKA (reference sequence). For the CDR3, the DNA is TGCAGTGCCATAGCGGGTCCGAGCAATGAGCAGTTCTTC. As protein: CSAIAGPSNEQFF.

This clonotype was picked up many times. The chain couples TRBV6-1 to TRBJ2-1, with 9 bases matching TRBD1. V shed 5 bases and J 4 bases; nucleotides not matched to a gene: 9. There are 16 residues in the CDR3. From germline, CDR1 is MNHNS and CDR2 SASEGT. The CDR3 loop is CASSSQPGQGYNEQFF. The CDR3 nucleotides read TGTGCCAGCAGTTCTCAACCGGGACAGGGTTACAATGAGCAGTTCTTC.

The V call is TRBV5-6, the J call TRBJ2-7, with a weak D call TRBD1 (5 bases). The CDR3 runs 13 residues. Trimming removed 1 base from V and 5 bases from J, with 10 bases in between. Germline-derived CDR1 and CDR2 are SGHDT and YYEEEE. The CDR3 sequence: CASSLTGEDEQYV. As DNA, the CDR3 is TGTGCCAGCAGCTTGACAGGAGAAGACGAGCAGTACGTC.

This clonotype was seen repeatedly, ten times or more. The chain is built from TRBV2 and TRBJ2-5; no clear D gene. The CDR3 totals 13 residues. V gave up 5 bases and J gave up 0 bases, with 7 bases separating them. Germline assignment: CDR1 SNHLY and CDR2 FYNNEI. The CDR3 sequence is CASSQTYQETQYF. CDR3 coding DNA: TGTGCCAGCAGTCAGACCTACCAAGAGACCCAGTACTTC. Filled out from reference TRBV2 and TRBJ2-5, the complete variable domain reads EPEVTQTPSHQVTQMGQEVILRCVPISNHLYFYWYRQILGQKVEFLVSFYNNEISEKSEIFDDQFSVERPDGSNFTLKIRSTKLEDSAMYFCASSQTYQETQYFGPGTRLLVL.

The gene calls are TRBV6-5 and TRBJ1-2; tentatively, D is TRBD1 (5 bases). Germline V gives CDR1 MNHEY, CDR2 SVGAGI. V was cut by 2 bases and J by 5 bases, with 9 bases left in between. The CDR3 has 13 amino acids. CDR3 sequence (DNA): TGTGCCAGCAGTTACCCGGACACGTATGGCTACACCTTC. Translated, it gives CASSYPDTYGYTF.

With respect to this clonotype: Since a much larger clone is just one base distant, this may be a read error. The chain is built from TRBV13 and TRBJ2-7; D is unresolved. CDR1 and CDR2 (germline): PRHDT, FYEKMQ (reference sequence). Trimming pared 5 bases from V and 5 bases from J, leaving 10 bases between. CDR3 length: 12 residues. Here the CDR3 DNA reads TGTGCCAGCAGCACACTCCGGGACGAGCAGTACTTC. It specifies CASSTLRDEQYF. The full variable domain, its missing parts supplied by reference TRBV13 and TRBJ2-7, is AAGVIQSPRHLIKEKRETATLKCYPIPRHDTVYWYQQGPGQDPQFLISFYEKMQSDKGSIPDRFSAQQFSDYHSELNMSSLELGDSALYFCASSTLRDEQYFGPGTRLTVT.

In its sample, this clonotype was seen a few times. CDR3: CASSDRLAGVNEQFF. The CDR3 DNA is TGTGCCAGCAGTGACCGGCTAGCGGGAGTCAATGAGCAGTTCTTC. The genes are TRBV2 and TRBJ2-1; 10 bases fit TRBD2. V lost 3 bases, J lost 6 bases, and 5 bases stayed unmatched. Germline loops: CDR1 SNHLY, CDR2 FYNNEI. This CDR3 spans 15 amino acids.

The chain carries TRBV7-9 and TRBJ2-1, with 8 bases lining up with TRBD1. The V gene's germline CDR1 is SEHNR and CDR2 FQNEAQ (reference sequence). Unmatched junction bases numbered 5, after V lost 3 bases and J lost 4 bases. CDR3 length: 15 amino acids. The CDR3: CASSFPGTGYNEQFF. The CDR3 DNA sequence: TGTGCCAGCAGCTTCCCCGGGACAGGATACAATGAGCAGTTCTTC.

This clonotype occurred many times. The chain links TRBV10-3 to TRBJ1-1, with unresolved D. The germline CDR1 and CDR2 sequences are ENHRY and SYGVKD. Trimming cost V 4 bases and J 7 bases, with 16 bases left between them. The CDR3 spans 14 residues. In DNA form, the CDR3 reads TGTGCCATCAGTGCGGGAGAAGAACGACTTGAAGCTTTCTTT. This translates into CAISAGEERLEAFF.

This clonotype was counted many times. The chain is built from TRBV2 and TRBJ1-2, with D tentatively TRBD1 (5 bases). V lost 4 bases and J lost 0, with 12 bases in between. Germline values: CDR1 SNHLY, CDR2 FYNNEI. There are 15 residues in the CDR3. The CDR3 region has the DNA TGTGCCAGCAGTGTGGGACGAGAAGCTAACTATGGCTACACCTTC. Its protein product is CASSVGREANYGYTF.

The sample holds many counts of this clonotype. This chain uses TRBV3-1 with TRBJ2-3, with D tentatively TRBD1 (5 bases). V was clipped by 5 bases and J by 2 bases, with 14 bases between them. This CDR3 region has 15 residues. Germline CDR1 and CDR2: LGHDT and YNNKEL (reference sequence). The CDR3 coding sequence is TGTGCCAGCAGCGAGACAGTCTCCCCCACAGATACGCAGTATTTT. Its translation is CASSETVSPTDTQYF.

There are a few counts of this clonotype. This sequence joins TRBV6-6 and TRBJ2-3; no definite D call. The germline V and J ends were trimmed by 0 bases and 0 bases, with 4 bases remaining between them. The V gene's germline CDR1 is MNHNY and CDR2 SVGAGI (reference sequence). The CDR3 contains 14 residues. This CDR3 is CASSYSASTDTQYF. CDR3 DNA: TGTGCCAGCAGTTACTCGGCAAGCACAGATACGCAGTATTTT.

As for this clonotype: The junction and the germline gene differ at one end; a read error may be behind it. As DNA, the CDR3 is TGTGCCAGCAGCTTGGAGGGGGTACGTGAGCAGTTCTTC. Translation gives CASSLEGVREQFF. This sequence joins TRBV5-1 and TRBJ2-1; D tentatively reads TRBD1 or TRBD2 (6 bases each). Per germline, CDR1 SGHRS and CDR2 YFSETQ. The CDR3 is 13 amino acids.

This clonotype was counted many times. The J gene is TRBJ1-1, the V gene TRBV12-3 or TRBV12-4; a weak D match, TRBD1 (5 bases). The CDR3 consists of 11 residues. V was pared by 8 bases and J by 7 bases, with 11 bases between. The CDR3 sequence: CASLWDGEAFF. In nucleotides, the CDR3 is TGTGCCAGCTTGTGGGACGGTGAAGCTTTCTTT.

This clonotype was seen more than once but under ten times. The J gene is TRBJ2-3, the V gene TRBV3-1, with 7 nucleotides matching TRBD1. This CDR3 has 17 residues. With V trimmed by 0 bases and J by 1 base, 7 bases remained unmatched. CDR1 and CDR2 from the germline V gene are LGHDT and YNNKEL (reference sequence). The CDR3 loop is CASSQDFRQGGTDTQYF. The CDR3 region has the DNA TGTGCCAGCAGCCAAGATTTCCGACAGGGCGGCACAGATACGCAGTATTTT.

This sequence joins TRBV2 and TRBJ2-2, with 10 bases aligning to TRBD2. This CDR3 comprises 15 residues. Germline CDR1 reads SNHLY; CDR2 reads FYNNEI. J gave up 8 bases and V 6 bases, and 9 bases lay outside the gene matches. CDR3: CASSLGTSDFGELFF. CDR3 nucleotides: TGTGCCAGCAGCCTCGGGACTAGCGATTTTGGGGAGCTGTTTTTT.

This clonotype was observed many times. CDR3 loop: CASSFTAGVPDTQYF. CDR3 DNA: TGTGCCAGCAGCTTCACAGCGGGAGTGCCAGATACGCAGTATTTT. This chain links TRBV11-2 with TRBJ2-3; 8 bases map to TRBD2. The germline CDR1 and CDR2 sequences are SGHAT and FQNNGV. The ends lost 3 bases at V and 4 bases at J; junction bases unmatched: 6. This CDR3 is built from 15 residues.

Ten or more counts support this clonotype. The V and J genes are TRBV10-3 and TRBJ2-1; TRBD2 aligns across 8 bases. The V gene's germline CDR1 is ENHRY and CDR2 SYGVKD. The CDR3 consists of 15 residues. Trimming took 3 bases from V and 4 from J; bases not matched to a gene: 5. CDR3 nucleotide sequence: TGTGCCATCAGTGATTTCGGGGGGGAGTACAATGAGCAGTTCTTC. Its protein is CAISDFGGEYNEQFF.

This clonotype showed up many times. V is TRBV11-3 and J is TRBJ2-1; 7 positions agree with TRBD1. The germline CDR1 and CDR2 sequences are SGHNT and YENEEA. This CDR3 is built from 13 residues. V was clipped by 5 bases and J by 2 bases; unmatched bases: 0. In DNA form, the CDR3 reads TGTGCCAGCAGCCAGGGGGCCTACAATGAGCAGTTCTTC. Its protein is CASSQGAYNEQFF.